The source of this TCR beta chain is a study of regulatory T cells in long-lasting Graves disease. This CDR3 is 13 amino acids long. The V and J ends lost 6 bases and 4 bases, in that order; junction bases with no gene match: 5. Per germline, CDR1 SGHDN and CDR2 FVKESK. This clonotype occurred a few times. Its antigen is not known. Specified time point: newly diagnosed GD, antithyroid drugs for less than 3 months. Following extraction of RNA from PBMCs, that RNA was used to make the TCR library. Study observations and caveats: Segments TRBV28, TRBJ1-2 and TRBJ2-5 showed preferential usage in persistent disease.

Construction of TCR beta libraries relied on iRepertoire HTBI primers and on Arm-PCR targeting CDR3 regions. TCRdb re-called the multiplex PCR reads with MiXCR, one entry per CDR3 protein. This sample has 200,000 to 250,000 distinct CDR3 sequences, with roughly a fifth found just once. This same sample was also taken into another study, of T cells in Graves' hyperthyroidism and ophthalmopathy.

J is TRBJ1-2 and V is TRBV14, with 7 positions matching TRBD1. This clonotype was sampled from a woman in her 30s with Graves disease. The sample was peripheral blood mononuclear cells (PBMCs), taken at new diagnosis, from a patient treated with antithyroid drugs. CDR3 residues: CASRRTGPYGYTF. DNA of the CDR3: TGTGCCAGCAGACGGACAGGTCCCTATGGCTACACCTTC.